The 11 T cell receptor beta chains below come from one sample, sequenced in a study of CD8 T cells in Susac syndrome. RNA totalling 0.5 to 1 ug underwent reverse transcription with random hexamers. TCRdb re-called the immunoSEQ multiplex PCR reads with MiXCR, one entry per CDR3 protein. The sample has about 440,000 distinct CDR3 sequences, more than 80% seen once. Specimen: CD8+ T cells from PBMCs. These receptors were obtained from a human donor with multiple sclerosis.

The gene calls are TRBV27 and TRBJ2-7, with D tentatively TRBD1 (5 bases). V lost 0 bases to trimming and J lost 6 bases, with 15 bases between them. The length of the CDR3 is 15 residues. Germline CDR1 and CDR2: MNHEY and SMNVEV (reference sequence). The CDR3 DNA sequence: TGTGCCAGCAGTTTATCGCCCTGGGGCTCGGGCGAGCAGTACTTC. Protein sequence: CASSLSPWGSGEQYF.

This clonotype was observed once. This chain connects TRBV5-4 to TRBJ2-3; possibly TRBD2 for D (6 bases). Trimming took off 5 bases at V and 1 base at J, with 17 bases between the two ends. CDR1 is SGHNT and CDR2 is YYREEE in the germline V gene (reference sequence). This CDR3 is 16 amino acids long. The chain's CDR3 is CASRNLATGGTDTQYF. CDR3 bases: TGTGCCAGCAGGAACTTGGCGACGGGGGGCACAGATACGCAGTATTTT.

Concerning this clonotype: It is unclear where the CDR3 begins or ends on the DNA, so no DNA is shown, and the CDR3 is as TCRdb lists it. The chain couples TRBV23-1 to TRBJ2-2; the table's D call, TRBD1, was not checked against the DNA. TRBV23-1 is recorded as an ORF, its role being uncertain. Ends included, the CDR3 has 18 residues. Here the CDR3 reads CASSQSGQPQRTPGSCFF.

J is TRBJ1-2 and V is TRBV2, with unresolved D. Trimming took 5 bases from V and 1 from J, leaving 17 bases between them. The V gene's germline CDR1 is SNHLY and CDR2 FYNNEI. The CDR3 runs 16 residues. CDR3 in amino acids: CASSQSPAHNNYGYTF. CDR3 coding DNA: TGTGCCAGCAGTCAGTCGCCGGCCCACAATAACTATGGCTACACCTTC. The full variable domain, in which reference TRBV2 and TRBJ1-2 provide the parts outside the CDR3, is EPEVTQTPSHQVTQMGQEVILRCVPISNHLYFYWYRQILGQKVEFLVSFYNNEISEKSEIFDDQFSVERPDGSNFTLKIRSTKLEDSAMYFCASSQSPAHNNYGYTFGSGTRLTVV.

This clonotype has ten or more counts. The chain has TRBV19 and TRBJ2-7, with D possibly being TRBD2 (6 bases). Germline CDR1 and CDR2: LNHDA and SQIVND (reference sequence). CDR3 length: 13 residues. V lost 9 bases and J lost 2, with 14 bases in between. The DNA of the CDR3 is TGTGCCAGCAGTCCCGGGGGAGCCTACGAGCAGTACTTC. It translates to CASSPGGAYEQYF.

This chain uses TRBV6-5 with TRBJ2-1; TRBD1 might be the D (7 bases). The CDR3 consists of 15 residues. The ends were cut back, 2 bases at V and 4 bases at J, with 12 bases in the middle. Germline CDR1 reads MNHEY; CDR2 reads SVGAGI. In nucleotides, the CDR3 is TGTGCCAGCAGTTACGGCGGGACAGAATACAATGAGCAGTTCTTC. Its translation: CASSYGGTEYNEQFF.

This rearrangement joins TRBV5-5 to TRBJ2-5; TRBD1 might be the D (5 bases). Germline lookup yields CDR1 SGHKS and CDR2 YYEKEE (reference sequence). The CDR3 totals 15 residues. V was cut by 4 bases and J by 4 bases, with 17 bases left in between. The CDR3 nucleotides are TGTGCCAGCAGCATACCTCAGGGTGAACGAGAGACCCAGTACTTC. It codes for CASSIPQGERETQYF.

The chain has TRBV3-1 and TRBJ2-7, with 11 bases fitting TRBD2. Germline CDR1 LGHDT, CDR2 YNNKEL (reference sequence). CDR3 length equals 15 residues. The J segment lost 3 bases and the V segment lost 6 bases, leaving 7 bases of the junction unmatched. CDR3 sequence: CASSSGTSGFYEQYF. The CDR3 DNA reads as TGTGCCAGCAGTTCCGGGACTAGCGGCTTCTACGAGCAGTACTTC.

The V call is TRBV27, the J call TRBJ2-7, with TRBD2 matching 8 bases. This CDR3 comprises 16 residues. The V and J ends lost 3 bases and 2 bases, in that order; junction bases with no gene match: 9. Germline loops: CDR1 MNHEY, CDR2 SMNVEV (reference sequence). CDR3 region: CASSFTLGGGPYEQYF. The CDR3 nucleotides are TGTGCCAGCAGTTTTACTCTCGGGGGGGGCCCCTACGAGCAGTACTTC.

The chain's CDR3 is CASSAVKNTEAFF. DNA of the CDR3: TGTGCCAGCAGCGCTGTGAAGAACACTGAAGCTTTCTTT. The chain uses TRBV6-1 and TRBJ1-1, with D uncertain. Germline-derived CDR1 and CDR2 are MNHNS and SASEGT. The CDR3 loop spans 13 amino acids. Trimming removed 6 bases at V and 1 base at J, with 9 bases between.

The chain carries TRBV20-1 and TRBJ1-4, with 7 nucleotides matching TRBD1. The J segment lost 5 bases and the V segment lost 0 bases, leaving 3 bases of the junction unmatched. The CDR3 runs to 14 residues. CDR1 DFQATT and CDR2 SNEGSKA come from the germline V gene (reference sequence). As DNA, the CDR3 is TGCAGTGCTAGAGACGGACAGGTCAATGAAAAACTGTTTTTT. Translated, it gives CSARDGQVNEKLFF.